The 10 T cell receptor beta chains below were found in one sample sequenced in a study of shared clonotypes between healthy human individuals. Data came from immunoSEQ multiplex PCR; TCRdb stores just in-frame clones and leaves some out. The table has 2 million to 2.5 million clones, 93% seen once; the top ten hold about 0.39%. The material sequenced was naive CD4+ T cells from PBMCs. As to subset: CD45RA+ positively selected. These receptors all come from a man aged 18 to 30 in good health. Some clones in this sample may be carry-over from other donors' samples.

This clone was counted a single time. The gene calls are TRBV5-1 and TRBJ2-7, with D tentatively TRBD1 (7 bases). The CDR3 extends over 15 amino acids. V lost 4 bases and J 7 bases, leaving 21 bases between the germline ends. The germline CDR1 and CDR2 sequences are SGHRS and YFSETQ. CDR3 amino acids: CASSDPQGGLGEQYF. The CDR3, as DNA: TGCGCCAGCAGCGACCCGCAGGGGGGATTGGGGGAGCAGTACTTC.

This rearrangement joins TRBV5-1 to TRBJ1-5; D remains ambiguous. The germline V gene has CDR1 SGHRS and CDR2 YFSETQ. The length of the CDR3 is 15 residues. V dropped 4 bases and J dropped 4 bases, with 15 bases sitting between them. Written as DNA, the CDR3 is TGCGCCAGCAGCCCAAGGGATGGGCAAAATCAGCCCCAGCATTTT. It yields the protein CASSPRDGQNQPQHF.

The chain carries TRBV5-1 and TRBJ2-1; the match to TRBD2 covers 11 bases. The CDR3 contains 14 residues. V lost 3 bases to trimming and J lost 8 bases; unmatched junction nucleotides: 4. From germline, CDR1 is SGHRS and CDR2 YFSETQ. CDR3 in amino acids: CASSSGTSGHEQFF. CDR3 in DNA: TGCGCCAGCAGCTCGGGGACTAGCGGCCATGAGCAGTTCTTC.

Points on this clone: Within the sample, other DNA sequences also encode this same CDR3. The chain recombines TRBV18 with TRBJ2-3; D remains ambiguous. Germline V gene lookup returns CDR1 KGHSH and CDR2 LQKENI. V shed 5 bases and J shed 0 bases, with 0 bases lying between them. The CDR3 is made up of 11 amino acids. DNA of the CDR3: TGTGCCAGCTCAAGCACAGATACGCAGTATTTT. Translating it yields CASSSTDTQYF.

Note on this clone: The same CDR3 can be traced to other DNA sequences in this sample. V and J are TRBV5-1 and TRBJ1-1; TRBD1 aligns across 11 bases. CDR1 is SGHRS and CDR2 is YFSETQ in the germline V gene. The CDR3 loop spans 14 amino acids. V lost 6 bases and J lost 1; bases outside the gene matches: 2. The CDR3 is CASKGQGANTEAFF. In DNA form, the CDR3 reads TGCGCCAGCAAAGGACAGGGGGCGAACACTGAAGCTTTCTTT.

This sequence joins TRBV9 and TRBJ2-1; D is unclear. The V gene lost 4 bases and the J gene lost 4 bases, with 12 bases spanning the gap. Per the germline V gene, CDR1 is SGDLS and CDR2 is YYNGEE. This CDR3 is built from 14 residues. The CDR3 here is CASSLLGSYNEQFF. The CDR3, as DNA: TGTGCCAGCAGCTTATTAGGGTCTTACAATGAGCAGTTCTTC. Filled out from reference TRBV9 and TRBJ2-1, the complete variable domain reads DSGVTQTPKHLITATGQRVTLRCSPRSGDLSVYWYQQSLDQGLQFLIQYYNGEERAKGNILERFSAQQFPDLHSELNLSSLELGDSALYFCASSLLGSYNEQFFGPGTRLTVL.

V and J are TRBV18 and TRBJ1-1; a possible D gene is TRBD1 (5 bases). Germline CDR1 KGHSH, CDR2 LQKENI. The CDR3 is made up of 13 amino acids. The germline V and J ends were trimmed by 8 bases and 1 base, with 11 bases remaining between them. The CDR3 reads CASARTGNTEAFF. CDR3 nucleotide sequence: TGTGCCAGCGCAAGAACAGGGAACACTGAAGCTTTCTTT.

The chain is built from TRBV19 and TRBJ2-3, with 9 bases matching TRBD1. The CDR3 has 17 amino acids. Germline V gene sequence: CDR1 LNHDA, CDR2 SQIVND (reference sequence). V lost 6 bases to trimming and J lost 0 bases; unmatched junction nucleotides: 10. CDR3 DNA: TGTGCCAGTAGCCACCTGGGACAGGGAACTAGCACAGATACGCAGTATTTT. It is translated as CASSHLGQGTSTDTQYF.

The chain uses TRBV28 and TRBJ2-2, with D maybe TRBD2 (6 bases). Germline V gene data show CDR1 as MDHEN and CDR2 as SYDVKM. CDR3 size: 15 residues. Deletions cut 5 bases from V and 8 bases from J, with 18 bases between. CDR3 DNA: TGTGCCAGCAGTATTCGGGGGTCCGTGCTTGGGGAGCTGTTTTTT. This sequence encodes CASSIRGSVLGELFF.

CDR3 protein: CASSTSREAYEQYF. For the CDR3, the DNA is TGCGCCAGCAGCACTTCTAGAGAAGCCTACGAGCAGTACTTC. The rearrangement links TRBV5-1 to TRBJ2-7, with unresolved D. V was clipped by 4 bases and J by 2 bases, with 13 bases between them. The CDR3 extends over 14 amino acids. Germline CDR1 reads SGHRS; CDR2 reads YFSETQ.